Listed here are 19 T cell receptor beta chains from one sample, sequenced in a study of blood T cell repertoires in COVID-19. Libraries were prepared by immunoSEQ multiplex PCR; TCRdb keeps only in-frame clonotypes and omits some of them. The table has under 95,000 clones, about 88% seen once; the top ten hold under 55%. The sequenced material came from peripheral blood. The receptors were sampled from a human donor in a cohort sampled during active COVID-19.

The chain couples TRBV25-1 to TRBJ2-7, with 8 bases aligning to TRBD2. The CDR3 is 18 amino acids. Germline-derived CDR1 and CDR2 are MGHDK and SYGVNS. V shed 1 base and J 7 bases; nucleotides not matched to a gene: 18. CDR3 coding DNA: TGTGCCAGCAGTGAATTGGGACTTCGCGGAGCGGGAGTTTGGGAGCAGTACTTC. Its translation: CASSELGLRGAGVWEQYF.

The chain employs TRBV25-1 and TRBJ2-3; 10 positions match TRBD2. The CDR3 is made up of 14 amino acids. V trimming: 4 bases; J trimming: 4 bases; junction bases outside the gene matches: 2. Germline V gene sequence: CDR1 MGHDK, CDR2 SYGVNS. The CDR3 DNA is TGTGCCAGCAGTGGGACTAGCGGACCAGATACGCAGTATTTT. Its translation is CASSGTSGPDTQYF.

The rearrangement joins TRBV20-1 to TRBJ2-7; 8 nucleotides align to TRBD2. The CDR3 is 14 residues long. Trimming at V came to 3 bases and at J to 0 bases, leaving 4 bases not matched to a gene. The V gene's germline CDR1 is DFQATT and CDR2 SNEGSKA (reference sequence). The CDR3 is CSASYSGGSYEQYF. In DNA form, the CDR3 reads TGCAGTGCTAGTTACAGCGGGGGCTCCTACGAGCAGTACTTC.

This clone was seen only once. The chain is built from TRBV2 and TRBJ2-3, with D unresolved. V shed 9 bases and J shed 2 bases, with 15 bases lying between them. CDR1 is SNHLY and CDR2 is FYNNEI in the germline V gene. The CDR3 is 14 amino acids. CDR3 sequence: CASHREITTDTQYF. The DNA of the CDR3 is TGTGCCAGTCACAGAGAAATAACCACAGATACGCAGTATTTT.

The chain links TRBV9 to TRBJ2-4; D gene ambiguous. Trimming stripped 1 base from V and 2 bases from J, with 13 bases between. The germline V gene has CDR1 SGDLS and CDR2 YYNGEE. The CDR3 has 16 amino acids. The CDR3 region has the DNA TGTGCCAGCAGCGTATCCGTCGGTGATCCCAAAAACATTCAGTACTTC. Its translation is CASSVSVGDPKNIQYF.

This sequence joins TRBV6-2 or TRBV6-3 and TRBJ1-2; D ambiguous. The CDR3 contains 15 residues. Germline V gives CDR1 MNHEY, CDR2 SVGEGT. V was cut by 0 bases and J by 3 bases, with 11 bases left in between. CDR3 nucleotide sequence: TGTGCCAGCAGTTACTCGAAGGGAGCAGACTATGGCTACACCTTC. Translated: CASSYSKGADYGYTF.

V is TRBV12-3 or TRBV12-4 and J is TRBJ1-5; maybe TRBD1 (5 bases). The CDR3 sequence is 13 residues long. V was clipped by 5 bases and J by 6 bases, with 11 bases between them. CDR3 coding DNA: TGTGCCAGCAGTCGGACGGGGGGTCAGCCCCAGCATTTT. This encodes CASSRTGGQPQHF.

CDR3 nucleotide sequence: TGCAGCGCCGACAAACCCACACCCCACACTGGTCCAGATACGCAGTATTTT. This encodes CSADKPTPHTGPDTQYF. This rearrangement joins TRBV29-1 to TRBJ2-3; D is undetermined. The CDR3 spans 17 residues. Germline V gene sequence: CDR1 SQVTM, CDR2 ANQGSEA. Trimming pared 7 bases from V and 4 bases from J, leaving 27 bases between.

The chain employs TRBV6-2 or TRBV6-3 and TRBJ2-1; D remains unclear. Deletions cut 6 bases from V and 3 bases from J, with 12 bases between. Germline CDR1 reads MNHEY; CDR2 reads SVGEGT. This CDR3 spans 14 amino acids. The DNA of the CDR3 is TGTGCCAGCAGGTACCTGACAAGCTACAATGAGCAGTTCTTC. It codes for CASRYLTSYNEQFF.

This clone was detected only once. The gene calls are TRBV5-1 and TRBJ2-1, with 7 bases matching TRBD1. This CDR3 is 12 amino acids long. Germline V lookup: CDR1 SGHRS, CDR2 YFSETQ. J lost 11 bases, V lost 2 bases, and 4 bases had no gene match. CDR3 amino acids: CASSFSQGQQFF. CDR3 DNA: TGCGCCAGCAGCTTCTCACAGGGGCAGCAGTTCTTC.

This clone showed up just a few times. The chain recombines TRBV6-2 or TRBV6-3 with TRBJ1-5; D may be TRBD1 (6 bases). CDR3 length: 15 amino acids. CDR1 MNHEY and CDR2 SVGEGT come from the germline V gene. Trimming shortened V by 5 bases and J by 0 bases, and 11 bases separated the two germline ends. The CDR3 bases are TGTGCCAGCAGTGGACAGCTATATAGCAATCAGCCCCAGCATTTT. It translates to CASSGQLYSNQPQHF.

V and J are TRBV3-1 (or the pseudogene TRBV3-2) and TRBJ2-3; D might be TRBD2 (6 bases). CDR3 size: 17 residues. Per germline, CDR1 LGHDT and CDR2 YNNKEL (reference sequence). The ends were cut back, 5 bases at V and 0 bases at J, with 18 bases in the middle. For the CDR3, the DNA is TGTGCCAGCAGCACCCTCGCCGGGACTTCAAGCACAGATACGCAGTATTTT. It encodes CASSTLAGTSSTDTQYF.

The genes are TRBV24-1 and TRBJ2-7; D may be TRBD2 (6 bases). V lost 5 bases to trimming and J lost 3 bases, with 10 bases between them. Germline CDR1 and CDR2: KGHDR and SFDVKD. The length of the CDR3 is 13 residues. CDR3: CATSVPGSYEQYF. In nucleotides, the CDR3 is TGTGCCACCAGTGTCCCCGGGAGCTACGAGCAGTACTTC.

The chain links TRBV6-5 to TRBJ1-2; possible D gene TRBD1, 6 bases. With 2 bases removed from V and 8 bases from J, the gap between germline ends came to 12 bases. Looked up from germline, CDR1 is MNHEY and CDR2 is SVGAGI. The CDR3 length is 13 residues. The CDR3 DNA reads TGTGCCAGCAGTTACACAGGGACGGGGGGCTACACCTTC. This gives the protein CASSYTGTGGYTF.

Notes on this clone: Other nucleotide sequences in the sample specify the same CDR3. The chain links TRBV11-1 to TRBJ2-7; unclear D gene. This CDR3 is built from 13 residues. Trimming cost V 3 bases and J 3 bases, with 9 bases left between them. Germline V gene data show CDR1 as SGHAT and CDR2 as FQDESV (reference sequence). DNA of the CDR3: TGTGCCAGCAGCTTGGGCAGAGTCTACGAGCAGTACTTC. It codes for CASSLGRVYEQYF. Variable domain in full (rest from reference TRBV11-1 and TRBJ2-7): EAEVAQSPRYKITEKSQAVAFWCDPISGHATLYWYRQILGQGPELLVQFQDESVVDDSQLPKDRFSAERLKGVDSTLKIQPAELGDSAMYLCASSLGRVYEQYFGPGTRLTVT.

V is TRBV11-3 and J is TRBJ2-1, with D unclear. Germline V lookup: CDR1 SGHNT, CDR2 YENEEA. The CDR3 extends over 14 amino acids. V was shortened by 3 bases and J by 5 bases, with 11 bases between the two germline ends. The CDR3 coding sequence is TGTGCCAGCAGCTTGGAGTCGATGGACAATGAGCAGTTCTTC. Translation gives CASSLESMDNEQFF.

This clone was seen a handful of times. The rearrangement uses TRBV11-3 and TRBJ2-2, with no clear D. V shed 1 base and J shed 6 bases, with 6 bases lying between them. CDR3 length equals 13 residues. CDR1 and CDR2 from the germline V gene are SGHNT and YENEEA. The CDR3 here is CASSLVVAGELFF. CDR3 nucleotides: TGTGCCAGCAGCTTAGTGGTAGCCGGGGAGCTGTTTTTT.

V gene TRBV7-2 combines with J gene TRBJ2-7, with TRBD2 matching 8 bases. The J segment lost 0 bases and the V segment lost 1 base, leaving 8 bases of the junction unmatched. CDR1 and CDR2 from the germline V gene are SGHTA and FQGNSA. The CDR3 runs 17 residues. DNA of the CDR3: TGTGCCAGCAGCTTAGGGCCCCGGGGGGGTAGCTCCTACGAGCAGTACTTC. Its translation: CASSLGPRGGSSYEQYF.

The CDR3 DNA reads TGCGCCAGCAGTATGATCCGCCTCAGGGGGCCCTCGAACACTGAAGCTTTCTTT. It yields the protein CASSMIRLRGPSNTEAFF. The V gene is TRBV23-1, the J gene TRBJ1-1; TRBD1 agrees at 8 bases. TRBV23-1 is placed among ORFs of uncertain function. V gave up 5 bases and J gave up 1 base; unmatched junction bases: 15. The CDR3 has 18 amino acids.